These T cell receptor beta chains were read from a single sample in a study of blood T cells in healthy people across ages. TCRdb recomputed calls from the 5' RACE reads with MiXCR, one row per CDR3 protein. The data contain 700,000 or so distinct CDR3 sequences, approximately 21% of them seen just once; the ten biggest clones take up about 22%. The specimen sequenced was blood. The receptors stem from a man aged 65-85 years in good health. Each CDR3 is given with its conserved first and last residue. The D gene is left open where the match is weak. Clone size, where shown, is once, few, many, or a class for clones that have expanded.

TGTGCCATCAGTGCAGCCGAGGGGGCAACTAATGAAAAACTGTTTTTT CAISAAEGATNEKLFF NA NA TRBJ1-4 TRBV10-3
TGTGCCAGCAGCCCGACAGGTGGGCGGGGGAACACTGAAGCTTTCTTT CASSPTGGRGNTEAFF NA NA TRBJ1-1 TRBV5-4
TGTGCCAGTAGTACCGCGATGCGGAGCTATGGCTACACCTTC CASSTAMRSYGYTF NA few TRBJ1-2 TRBV19
TGTGCCAGCAGTTACACAGGGGGGAGCAATCAGCCCCAGCATTTT CASSYTGGSNQPQHF TRBD1 few TRBJ1-5 TRBV6-5
TGCGCCAGCAGCCAAGTAGGAACTCGGTACCAAGAGACCCAGTACTTC CASSQVGTRYQETQYF NA NA TRBJ2-5 TRBV4-1
TGTGCCAGCAGTTTATCTAGCGGGGGTGGTGAGACCCAGTACTTC CASSLSSGGGETQYF TRBD2 few TRBJ2-5 TRBV12-3/TRBV12-4
TGTGCCATCAGTGCCTCTAGCGGGAAGGATACGCAGTATTTT CAISASSGKDTQYF TRBD2 few TRBJ2-3 TRBV10-3
TGTGCCAGCAGTGCGAACCTGCGGGGTGGCTATGGCTACACCTTC CASSANLRGGYGYTF NA few TRBJ1-2 TRBV6-1
TGCGCCAGCAGCCCGGGGGGGGTCGGAGATACGCAGTATTTT CASSPGGVGDTQYF TRBD2 few TRBJ2-3 TRBV5-1
TGTGCCAGCAGCTTAATAGCGGCCGGGGGGGCCAATGAGCAGTTCTTC CASSLIAAGGANEQFF TRBD2 few TRBJ2-1 TRBV7-2
TGTGCCAGCAGTCCCCAGGGACATCCAACCCTCCACTTT CASSPQGHPTLHF NA NA TRBJ1-6 TRBV25-1
TGTGCCAGCAGGAGGGACGGTGGAGCTAATGAAAAACTGTTTTTT CASRRDGGANEKLFF NA NA TRBJ1-4 TRBV2
TGTGCCAGCAGCAAAGTTGGGTCAAAGAGGGGACAGGGATGCTACGAGCAGTACTTC CASSKVGSKRGQGCYEQYF NA NA TRBJ2-7 TRBV21-1
TGCAGTGCTGGAGTCGGGGGGGGGCTGTTTTTT CSAGVGGGLFF TRBD2 NA TRBJ2-2 TRBV20-1
TGTGCCAGCAGCCAGTCGCAGGGGTCAGGCTATGGCTACACCTTC CASSQSQGSGYGYTF NA few TRBJ1-2 TRBV3-1
TGTGCCAGTGCCCGGGACAGGGAGTCTGAAGCTTTCTTT CASARDRESEAFF TRBD1 NA TRBJ1-1 TRBV6-1
TGTGCCAGCAGCCAGGAACCCGCGGGGGCAGGCACAGATACGCAGTATTTT CASSQEPAGAGTDTQYF NA NA TRBJ2-3 TRBV14
TGCAGTGCAGAGGGGGGGAGCACTGAAGCTTTCTTT CSAEGGSTEAFF NA NA TRBJ1-1 TRBV20-1
TGCAGTGCTAAGGGGACAGGGGTCTACAATGAGCAGTTCTTC CSAKGTGVYNEQFF TRBD1 NA TRBJ2-1 TRBV20-1
TGTGCCAGCAGTTCCGGGACAGGGGGCGAACCTATTACAGGCTACACCTTC CASSSGTGGEPITGYTF TRBD1 few TRBJ1-2 TRBV28
TGTGCCAGCAGTGAAGGGCCCTTTATTAGCACAGATACGCAGTATTTT CASSEGPFISTDTQYF NA NA TRBJ2-3 TRBV2
TGCGCCACCCACCTCGGCTCAAGTGGGGGAGATACGCAGTATTTT CATHLGSSGGDTQYF NA NA TRBJ2-3 TRBV5-1
TGTGCCAGCAGATCCTCAGCGGAGTCCTACGAGCAGTACTTC CASRSSAESYEQYF NA few TRBJ2-7 TRBV12-3/TRBV12-4
TGTGCCACTACCTCCACCGGGGAGCTGTTTTTT CATTSTGELFF NA few TRBJ2-2 TRBV6-2/TRBV6-3
TGTGCCAGCAGTTACTTGGGGGCCGAGCAGTACTTC CASSYLGAEQYF NA NA TRBJ2-7 TRBV6-5
TGCAGTGCTGACCCTGTTACTAGCACAGATACGCAGTATTTT CSADPVTSTDTQYF NA few TRBJ2-3 TRBV20-1
TGTGCCAGCAGCCCGTGGGAGGCTGCTGGCTATGGCTACACCTTC CASSPWEAAGYGYTF NA few TRBJ1-2 TRBV3-1
TGTGCCAGCAGAAGATCCGGGACTAGCGGCTACAATGAGCAGTTCTTC CASRRSGTSGYNEQFF TRBD2 few TRBJ2-1 TRBV12-3/TRBV12-4
TGTGCCAGCAGCCGGGACAGGGTCGACACTGAAGCTTTCTTT CASSRDRVDTEAFF TRBD1 NA TRBJ1-1 TRBV12-3/TRBV12-4
TGTGCCAGCAGGCTAGGGGTAGGGATCTATGGCTACACCTTC CASRLGVGIYGYTF NA few TRBJ1-2 TRBV6-5
TGTGCCAGCAGTGCCGGGCGAAACACCATATATTTT CASSAGRNTIYF NA few TRBJ1-3 TRBV12-3/TRBV12-4
TGTGCCAGCAGACAAACGAAAAACTATGGCTACACCTTC CASRQTKNYGYTF NA NA TRBJ1-2 TRBV2
TGTGCCAGCAGTGGGGCTAGCGCCGATGCCACGCAGTATTTT CASSGASADATQYF NA NA TRBJ2-3 TRBV12-3/TRBV12-4
TGTGCCAGCAGCTGGACAGCGGCCAAAAACATTCAGTACTTC CASSWTAAKNIQYF NA NA TRBJ2-4 TRBV7-9
TGCGCCAGCAGCTTCAGGGTTGAAGGCCAAGAGACCCAGTACTTC CASSFRVEGQETQYF NA NA TRBJ2-5 TRBV5-1
TGTGCCAGCAGCTTGTTTCTACAGGGGGGCAACACTGAAGCTTTCTTT CASSLFLQGGNTEAFF TRBD1 few TRBJ1-1 TRBV7-6
TGTGCCAGCAGCTCTCGTCCTGCTAACACCGGGGAGCTGTTTTTT CASSSRPANTGELFF NA NA TRBJ2-2 TRBV3-1
TGTGCCACCCAGGGGGTCGGGACAGGGTTAACAGATACGCAGTATTTT CATQGVGTGLTDTQYF TRBD1 few TRBJ2-3 TRBV27
TGTGCCAGCAGTGGGACAGGAGACGCCTATGGCTACACCTTC CASSGTGDAYGYTF TRBD1 few TRBJ1-2 TRBV25-1
TGCGCCAGCAGCTTGGACGTGGGGATCGGGGAGCTGTTTTTT CASSLDVGIGELFF NA NA TRBJ2-2 TRBV5-1
TGTGCCAGCAGCTCGACAGGGGTTTACTCAGATACGCAGTATTTT CASSSTGVYSDTQYF TRBD1 NA TRBJ2-3 TRBV7-6
TGTGCCAGCAGTTCCATCTCCCTAGCGGGGGGCCTCACCGGGGAGCTGTTTTTT CASSSISLAGGLTGELFF TRBD2 few TRBJ2-2 TRBV27
TGTGCCAGCAGCCCAGGCATGGAGACCCAGTACTTC CASSPGMETQYF NA few TRBJ2-5 TRBV11-2
TGTGCCAGCACAAAAAGGGGGGACTACAATGAGCAGTTCTTC CASTKRGDYNEQFF NA NA TRBJ2-1 TRBV6-2/TRBV6-3
TGTGCCAGCAGCCCCGGGGCAGGCCTTGGGGGTTTGGAGACCCAGTACTTC CASSPGAGLGGLETQYF NA few TRBJ2-5 TRBV9
TGTGCCAGCAGTTTGGCGACTAACTATGGCTACACCTTC CASSLATNYGYTF NA many TRBJ1-2 TRBV12-3/TRBV12-4
TGTGCCACCTCAGGGTACGGTGTCACTGAAGCTTTCTTT CATSGYGVTEAFF NA NA TRBJ1-1 TRBV15
TGTGCCAGCGGACCACAGGGGTTAATCACAGATACGCAGTATTTT CASGPQGLITDTQYF TRBD1 few TRBJ2-3 TRBV2
TGTGCCAGCAGTTACTACGGGGATAGCTATGGCTACACCTTC CASSYYGDSYGYTF NA NA TRBJ1-2 TRBV6-5
TGTGCCAGCACCTGGACACCGACCTACGAGCAGTACTTC CASTWTPTYEQYF NA few TRBJ2-7 TRBV2
TGTGCCAGCAGCTTCGGGCAGTACAATCAGCCCCAGCATTTT CASSFGQYNQPQHF NA NA TRBJ1-5 TRBV7-2
TGTGCCAGCAGCGTAACTAGCGGGGGGGCGAGTGAGCAGTTCTTC CASSVTSGGASEQFF TRBD2 NA TRBJ2-1 TRBV9
TGTGCCACCAGCCACTTGGGAAACATTCAGTACTTC CATSHLGNIQYF NA many TRBJ2-4 TRBV15